This T cell receptor (beta chain) originates from a study of memory CD4+ T cells and cytomegalovirus serostatus (dated by TCRdb to the late 2010s). Regarding the complete study: The cohort comprised roughly 35 healthy Belgian adults, 9 CMV seropositive and some 24 CMV seronegative. CD4+ memory TCRbeta repertoires of a Belgian cohort with known cytomegalovirus serostatus were sequenced in order to replicate a published TCR-based CMV serostatus classifier. Study-level results and caveats: The results were read as suggesting that the CMV-associated TCR signature is, for the most part, present in the CD4+ memory repertoire. For CMV serostatus prediction, a median bootstrapped AUC of roughly 0.94 was reached with the original framework, and a median bootstrapped AUC of about 0.91 was reached with a US-trained random forest. Only CD4+CD45RO+ memory cells were sequenced, in contrast to the original study, which included naive and memory CD4+ and CD8+ populations. Of around 160 previously reported CMV-associated TCRbeta sequences, about 62 appeared in the CD4+ memory repertoires, each in one to five individuals. On the Belgian cohort, the classifier based on the original framework reached a median bootstrapped AUC of approximately 0.95, with a 95% CI of 0.76-1.00.

Single viable CD3+CD4+CD8-CD45RO+ cells were sorted as memory CD4+ T cells on a FACSAria II. To determine CMV serostatus, a Roche Elecsys assay was used that detects serum IgG against CMV pp150, pp28, p38 and p52. Once the samples were thawed, total CD4+ T cells were enriched through positive selection using CD4 magnetic microbeads. The samples came from a different study that was designed specifically to examine the CD4+ T cell memory repertoire. Peripheral blood mononuclear cells were isolated and cryopreserved according to standard operating procedures, and serum was kept at -80 degrees C. Staining used CD3-PerCP (BW264/56), CD4-APC (RPA-T4), CD45RO-PE (UCHT1) and CD8-Pacific Orange (3B5) antibodies, with Sytox blue excluding non-viable cells. Taken from cysteine to phenylalanine, the CDR3 has 12 residues. Just CDR3 DNA is preserved here, 36 bases in frame from base 1. Trimming costs V 4 bases and J 7 bases, and their ends lie 11 bases apart. CDR1 and CDR2, looked up from the germline V gene, are SQVTM and ANQGSEA.

This clone was recorded only once. Its specific antigen is unknown. Per-nucleotide qualities are absent, and no much larger clonotype sits a single base away. Genomic DNA was extracted from sorted cells with the Quick-DNA Microprep Kit. Amplification of TCRbeta DNA was done with the immunoSEQ hsTCRbeta kit, following the protocol from the manufacturer. TCRbeta libraries were sequenced on an Illumina MiSeq instrument. As for the original processing: Removing out-of-frame sequences left a few million distinct TCRbeta sequences, an average of about 73,000 per individual. Each individual was scored according to the count of 164 previously reported CMV-associated TCRbeta sequences and the total productive distinct TCRbeta count. A beta-binomial model was reimplemented in Python, and scikit-learn random forests with default parameters were trained on data from the US cohort. On the Belgian cohort, classifier performance was reported as the median AUC, along with percentile confidence intervals, across 10,000 bootstrap iterations. This immuneACCESS table, as held by TCRdb, lists in-frame sequences with V and J called but not all clones. Of the missing ones, under half trace to an unresolved V gene in checked studies; the others have no known cause. The DNA was the basis for D and trimming; V, J and clone size are from that table. This sample comprises under 50,000 clones, around four fifths of them detected only once. Of the sample, 0.9% to 1.5% is held by the ten largest clones.

The receptor's source is an adult in good health and CMV-seropositive. The chain is made from TRBV29-1 and TRBJ2-4, with the D gene uncertain. Sequencing was done on a sample of memory CD4+ T cells from blood. The CDR3 loop reads CSVVAPTNIQYF. The DNA sequence follows: TGCAGCGTTGTAGCTCCGACTAACATTCAGTACTTC.